Below are 9 T cell receptor beta chains sequenced from a single sample in a study of type 1 and type 2 diabetes patients (dated by TCRdb to 2016 to 2018). Sequencing was performed on an Illumina MiSeq. Genomic DNA from sorted T cell subsets served as template for TCRbeta CDR3 amplification. The TCRbeta CDR3 region was amplified by multiplex PCR using 30 forward and 13 reverse primers. TCRdb handled the public reads itself, with Q25 trimming in fastp and clone calling in MiXCR, and kept productive beta chains. Each entry merges the rows of one CDR3 protein and shows their most common DNA and genes. Here the sample has some 250,000 distinct CDR3 sequences; more than 45% occur a single time. Approximately 15% of the sample comes from the top ten. Sequenced material: peripheral blood mononuclear cells (PBMCs). These receptors were obtained from a man younger than 30 with type 2 diabetes.

The chain combines TRBV20-1 with TRBJ1-2; 7 nucleotides align to TRBD1. Germline V gives CDR1 DFQATT, CDR2 SNEGSKA (reference sequence). The CDR3 is 16 amino acids. The ends lost 3 bases at V and 4 bases at J; junction bases unmatched: 14. In DNA form, the CDR3 reads TGCAGTGCTAGGGGCGAGACAGGGATTTCGCGCTATGGCTACACCTTC. This codes for CSARGETGISRYGYTF.

The rearrangement joins TRBV7-9 to TRBJ1-1; D perhaps matches TRBD1 (5 bases). The CDR3 loop spans 13 amino acids. The V gene's germline CDR1 is SEHNR and CDR2 FQNEAQ (reference sequence). V was clipped by 4 bases and J by 4 bases, with 10 bases between them. CDR3 in DNA: TGTGCCAGCAGCTCCCAGGGAGTCACTGAAGCTTTCTTT. Protein: CASSSQGVTEAFF. Together with reference TRBV7-9 and TRBJ1-1, the CDR3 gives the full variable domain: DTGVSQNPRHKITKRGQNVTFRCDPISEHNRLYWYRQTLGQGPEFLTYFQNEAQLEKSRLLSDRFSAERPKGSFSTLEIQRTEQGDSAMYLCASSSQGVTEAFFGQGTRLTVV.

The chain couples TRBV9 to TRBJ1-4, with no clear D. CDR1 SGDLS and CDR2 YYNGEE come from the germline V gene. V lost 5 bases and J lost 7, with 6 bases in between. The CDR3 totals 11 residues. The CDR3 sequence is CASSPFEKLFF. The CDR3 nucleotides read TGTGCCAGCAGTCCCTTTGAAAAACTGTTTTTT.

This rearrangement joins TRBV5-1 to TRBJ2-1, with a tentative D call TRBD2 (5 bases). The germline V gene has CDR1 SGHRS and CDR2 YFSETQ. The CDR3 covers 12 residues. Trimming left V 1 base short and J 13 bases short, with 12 bases between. The CDR3 region has the DNA TGCGCCAGCAGCTTGCCGGAGGAGCGACAGTTCTTC. This translates into CASSLPEERQFF. The variable domain in full, with the rest retrieved from reference TRBV5-1 and TRBJ2-1, is KAGVTQTPRYLIKTRGQQVTLSCSPISGHRSVSWYQQTPGQGLQFLFEYFSETQRNKGNFPGRFSGRQFSNSRSEMNVSTLELGDSALYLCASSLPEERQFFGPGTRLTVL.

This clonotype was detected a few times. This sequence joins TRBV2 and TRBJ1-2, with a tentative D call TRBD1 (6 bases). The CDR3 is made up of 15 amino acids. Trimming took off 7 bases at V and 4 bases at J, with 19 bases between the two ends. Germline V gene data show CDR1 as SNHLY and CDR2 as FYNNEI. The CDR3 reads CASTTGGALRYGYTF. In nucleotides, the CDR3 is TGTGCCAGCACAACTGGGGGGGCTCTCCGCTATGGCTACACCTTC.

This rearrangement joins TRBV7-2 to TRBJ2-1; tentative D call: TRBD2 (6 bases). V lost 3 bases to trimming and J lost 6 bases, with 9 bases between them. Germline V gene data show CDR1 as SGHTA and CDR2 as FQGNSA. The CDR3 length is 13 residues. The CDR3 DNA reads as TGTGCCAGCAGCTTTAATAGCGGCAATGAGCAGTTCTTC. It specifies CASSFNSGNEQFF.

V is TRBV3-1 and J is TRBJ2-7; D may be TRBD1 or TRBD2 (5 bases each). The germline V gene has CDR1 LGHDT and CDR2 YNNKEL (reference sequence). CDR3 length: 13 amino acids. The V gene lost 5 bases and the J gene lost 2 bases, with 10 bases spanning the gap. CDR3 residues: CASSVRGAYEQYF. The CDR3 DNA follows: TGTGCCAGCAGCGTCCGGGGCGCCTACGAGCAGTACTTC.

This chain joins TRBV27 and TRBJ2-3; D perhaps matches TRBD2 (6 bases). CDR3 length: 18 amino acids. The V and J ends lost 8 bases and 2 bases respectively, with 26 bases between them. Germline values: CDR1 MNHEY, CDR2 SMNVEV (reference sequence). In DNA form, the CDR3 reads TGTGCCAGCGGAACCCACGGGGTGAGCGGGCCGTACACAGATACGCAGTATTTT. It encodes CASGTHGVSGPYTDTQYF.

This chain connects TRBV9 to TRBJ2-2, with 9 bases matching TRBD1. Per germline, CDR1 SGDLS and CDR2 YYNGEE. The CDR3 spans 17 residues. With 4 bases clipped from V and 1 base from J, the junction kept 8 bases outside the gene matches. Here the CDR3 reads CASSPRPGQGNTGELFF. CDR3 DNA: TGTGCCAGCAGCCCCCGTCCGGGACAGGGGAACACCGGGGAGCTGTTTTTT.